This is a list of T cell receptor beta chains from one sample in a study of T cells in localized non-small cell lung cancer. Here immunoSEQ multiplex PCR was the method, and the copy in TCRdb shows in-frame clones only, minus some. Of 65,000 to 90,000 clones detected, around 80% appear once; the ten largest clones hold under 25%. Material: PBMCs, obtained before any cancer treatment. These receptors came from a man aged 35 to 69 with stage II squamous cell lung carcinoma. The CDR3 runs from the conserved cysteine through the conserved F or W. For some rows the clone size is stated as once, few or many, or as a class when expanded; others skip it.

v_gene	abundance	j_gene	CDR3aa
TRBV15	.	TRBJ2-2	CATSRDLRETNTGELFF
TRBV2	once	TRBJ2-7	CASSDRSYEQYF
TRBV7-2	few	TRBJ2-3	CASSLRSSPDTQYF
TRBV4-2	.	TRBJ1-2	CASSQAQGAREGYTF
TRBV10-3	.	TRBJ2-1	CAIGLAGYNEQFF
TRBV18	few	TRBJ2-5	CASSRAQGLGETQYF
TRBV4-3	.	TRBJ1-3	CASSQVWTGVGNTIYF
TRBV29-1	.	TRBJ2-3	CSVEGRDGIGADTQYF
TRBV9	few	TRBJ1-6	CASSVGGTFSPLHF
TRBV25-1	.	TRBJ1-6	CASSDAQGTYNSPLHF
TRBV2	.	TRBJ1-5	CASRTQGRGEPQHF